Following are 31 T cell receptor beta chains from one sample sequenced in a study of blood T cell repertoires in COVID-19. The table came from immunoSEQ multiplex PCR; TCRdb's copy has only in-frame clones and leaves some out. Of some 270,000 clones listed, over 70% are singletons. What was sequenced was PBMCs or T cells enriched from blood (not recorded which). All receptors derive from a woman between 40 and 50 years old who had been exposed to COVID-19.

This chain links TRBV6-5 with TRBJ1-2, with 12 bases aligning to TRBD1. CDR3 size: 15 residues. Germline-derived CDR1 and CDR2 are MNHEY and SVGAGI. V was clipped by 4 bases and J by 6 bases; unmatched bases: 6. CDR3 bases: TGTGCCAGCAGTTCCCCGGGACAGGGGGCCGATGGCTACACCTTC. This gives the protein CASSSPGQGADGYTF.

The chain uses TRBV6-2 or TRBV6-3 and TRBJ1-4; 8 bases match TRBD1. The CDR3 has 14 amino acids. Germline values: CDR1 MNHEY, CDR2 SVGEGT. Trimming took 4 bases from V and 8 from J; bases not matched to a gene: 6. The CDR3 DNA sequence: TGTGCCAGCAGTTTCTTCAGGGGGCGCGAAAAACTGTTTTTT. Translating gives CASSFFRGREKLFF.

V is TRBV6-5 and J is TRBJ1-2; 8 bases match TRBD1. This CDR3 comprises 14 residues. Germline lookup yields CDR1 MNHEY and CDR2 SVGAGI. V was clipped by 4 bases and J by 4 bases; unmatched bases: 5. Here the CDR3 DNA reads TGTGCCAGCAGTTTTGGACAGGGAGGCTATGGCTACACCTTC. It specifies CASSFGQGGYGYTF.

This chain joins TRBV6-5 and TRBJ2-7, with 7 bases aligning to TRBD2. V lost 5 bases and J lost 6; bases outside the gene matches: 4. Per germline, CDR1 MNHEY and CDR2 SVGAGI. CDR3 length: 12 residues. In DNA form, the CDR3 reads TGTGCCAGCAGTCCCGGCGGGGGCGAGCAGTACTTC. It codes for CASSPGGGEQYF.

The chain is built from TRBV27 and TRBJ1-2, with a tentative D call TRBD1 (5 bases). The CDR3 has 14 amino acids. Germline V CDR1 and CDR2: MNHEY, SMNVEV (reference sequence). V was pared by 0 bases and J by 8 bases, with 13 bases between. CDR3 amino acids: CASSLSGGEGGYTF. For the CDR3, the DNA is TGTGCCAGCAGTTTATCGGGGGGTGAGGGCGGCTACACCTTC.

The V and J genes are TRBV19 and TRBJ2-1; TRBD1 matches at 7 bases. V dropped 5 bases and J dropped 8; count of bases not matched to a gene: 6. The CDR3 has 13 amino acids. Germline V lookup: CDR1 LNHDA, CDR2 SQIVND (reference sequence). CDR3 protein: CASSDQGVYEQFF. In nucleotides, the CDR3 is TGTGCCAGTAGTGACCAGGGGGTGTATGAGCAGTTCTTC.

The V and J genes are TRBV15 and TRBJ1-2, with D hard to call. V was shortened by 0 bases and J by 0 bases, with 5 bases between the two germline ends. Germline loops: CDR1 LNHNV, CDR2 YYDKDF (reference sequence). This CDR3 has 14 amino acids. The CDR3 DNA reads TGTGCCACCAGCAGAGATCCAGCTAACTATGGCTACACCTTC. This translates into CATSRDPANYGYTF.

The DNA of the CDR3 is TGTGCCACCAGTGTTGGAGGGCGGGCGGGCGATACGCAGTATTTT. Translated: CATSVGGRAGDTQYF. The rearrangement joins TRBV24-1 to TRBJ2-3; the D gene is possibly TRBD2 (6 bases). Per germline, CDR1 KGHDR and CDR2 SFDVKD. The V and J ends lost 5 bases and 6 bases respectively, with 17 bases between them. This CDR3 has 15 residues.

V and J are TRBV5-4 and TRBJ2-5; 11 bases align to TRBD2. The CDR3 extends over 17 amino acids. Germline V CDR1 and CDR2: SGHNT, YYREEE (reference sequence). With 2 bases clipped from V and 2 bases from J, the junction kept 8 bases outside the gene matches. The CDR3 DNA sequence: TGTGCCAGCAGCTTACCCTCCAGGACTAGCGGGCAAGAGACCCAGTACTTC. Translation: CASSLPSRTSGQETQYF.

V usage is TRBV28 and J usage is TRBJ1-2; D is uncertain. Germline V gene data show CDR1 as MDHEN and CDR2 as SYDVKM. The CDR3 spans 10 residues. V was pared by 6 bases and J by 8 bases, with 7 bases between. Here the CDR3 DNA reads TGTGCCAGCAGCCCGCGGGGCTACACCTTC. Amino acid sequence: CASSPRGYTF.

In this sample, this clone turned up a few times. CDR3 DNA sequence: TGTGCCAGCAGCCTAGAAGCGGGAATAGATACGCAGTATTTT. Translated, it gives CASSLEAGIDTQYF. This chain joins TRBV2 and TRBJ2-3; 7 bases are shared with TRBD2. V dropped 6 bases and J dropped 5; count of bases not matched to a gene: 8. Looked up from germline, CDR1 is SNHLY and CDR2 is FYNNEI. The CDR3 spans 14 residues. Complete variable domain (other parts from reference TRBV2 and TRBJ2-3): EPEVTQTPSHQVTQMGQEVILRCVPISNHLYFYWYRQILGQKVEFLVSFYNNEISEKSEIFDDQFSVERPDGSNFTLKIRSTKLEDSAMYFCASSLEAGIDTQYFGPGTRLTVL.

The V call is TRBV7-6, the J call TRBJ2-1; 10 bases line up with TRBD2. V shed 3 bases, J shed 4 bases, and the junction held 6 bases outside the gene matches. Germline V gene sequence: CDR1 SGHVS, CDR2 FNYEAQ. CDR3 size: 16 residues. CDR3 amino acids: CASSLVSGGIYNEQFF. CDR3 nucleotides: TGTGCCAGCAGCTTGGTTAGCGGGGGGATTTACAATGAGCAGTTCTTC. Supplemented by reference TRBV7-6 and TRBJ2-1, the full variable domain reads GAGVSQSPRYKVTKRGQDVALRCDPISGHVSLYWYRQALGQGPEFLTYFNYEAQQDKSGLPNDRFSAERPEGSISTLTIQRTEQRDSAMYRCASSLVSGGIYNEQFFGPGTRLTVL.

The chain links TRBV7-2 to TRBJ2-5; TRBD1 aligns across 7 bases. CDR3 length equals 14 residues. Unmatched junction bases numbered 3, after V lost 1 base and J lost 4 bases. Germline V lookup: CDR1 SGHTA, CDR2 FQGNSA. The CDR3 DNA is TGTGCCAGCAGCTTAGTGGGACAGAGAGAGACCCAGTACTTC. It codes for CASSLVGQRETQYF. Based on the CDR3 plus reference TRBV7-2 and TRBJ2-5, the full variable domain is GAGVSQSPSNKVTEKGKDVELRCDPISGHTALYWYRQSLGQGLEFLIYFQGNSAPDKSGLPSDRFSAERTGGSVSTLTIQRTQQEDSAVYLCASSLVGQRETQYFGPGTRLLVL.

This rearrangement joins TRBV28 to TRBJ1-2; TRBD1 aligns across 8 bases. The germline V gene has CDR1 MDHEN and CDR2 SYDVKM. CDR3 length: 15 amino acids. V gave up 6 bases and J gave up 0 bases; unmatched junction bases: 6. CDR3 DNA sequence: TGTGCCAGCAGCCCAGGGGGCAAAACTAACTATGGCTACACCTTC. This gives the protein CASSPGGKTNYGYTF.

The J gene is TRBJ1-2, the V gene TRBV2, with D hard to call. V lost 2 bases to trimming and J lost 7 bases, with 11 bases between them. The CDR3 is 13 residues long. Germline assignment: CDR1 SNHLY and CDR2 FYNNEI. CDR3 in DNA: TGTGCCAGCAGTGAAAGGGAGGGAACTGGCTACACCTTC. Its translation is CASSEREGTGYTF.

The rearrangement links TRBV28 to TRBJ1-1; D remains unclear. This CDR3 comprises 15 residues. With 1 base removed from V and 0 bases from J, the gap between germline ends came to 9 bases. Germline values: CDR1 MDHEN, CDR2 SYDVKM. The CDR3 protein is CASSLSLGLNTEAFF. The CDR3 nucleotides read TGTGCCAGCAGTTTATCGCTAGGATTGAACACTGAAGCTTTCTTT.

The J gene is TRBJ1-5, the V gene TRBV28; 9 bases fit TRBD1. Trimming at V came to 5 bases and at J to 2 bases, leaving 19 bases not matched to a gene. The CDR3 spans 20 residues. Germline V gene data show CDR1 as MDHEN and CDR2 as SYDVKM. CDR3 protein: CASSISRSQGARLGNQPQHF. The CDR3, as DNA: TGTGCCAGCAGTATAAGTAGATCACAGGGGGCGCGTCTCGGCAATCAGCCCCAGCATTTT. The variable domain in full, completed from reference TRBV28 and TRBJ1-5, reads DVKVTQSSRYLVKRTGEKVFLECVQDMDHENMFWYRQDPGLGLRLIYFSYDVKMKEKGDIPEGYSVSREKKERFSLILESASTNQTSMYLCASSISRSQGARLGNQPQHFGDGTRLSIL.

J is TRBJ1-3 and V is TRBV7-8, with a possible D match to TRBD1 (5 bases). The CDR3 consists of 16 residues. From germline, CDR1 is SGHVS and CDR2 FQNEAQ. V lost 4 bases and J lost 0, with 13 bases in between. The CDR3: CASSSAGRSSGNTIYF. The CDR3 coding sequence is TGTGCCAGCAGCTCCGCGGGACGGAGCTCTGGAAACACCATATATTTT.

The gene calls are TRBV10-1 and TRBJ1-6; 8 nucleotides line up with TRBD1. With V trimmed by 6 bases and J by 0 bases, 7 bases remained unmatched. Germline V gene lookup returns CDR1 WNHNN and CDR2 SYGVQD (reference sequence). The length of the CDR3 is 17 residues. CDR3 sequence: CASRNRGKSSYNSPLHF. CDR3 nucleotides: TGCGCCAGCAGGAACAGGGGGAAAAGCTCCTATAATTCACCCCTCCACTTT.

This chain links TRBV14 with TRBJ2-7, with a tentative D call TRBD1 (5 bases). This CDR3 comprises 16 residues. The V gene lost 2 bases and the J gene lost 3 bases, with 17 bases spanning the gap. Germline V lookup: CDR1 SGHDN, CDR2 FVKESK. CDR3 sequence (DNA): TGTGCCAGCAGCCAAAAAGGGGCAGCTCCCCGCTACGAGCAGTACTTC. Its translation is CASSQKGAAPRYEQYF.

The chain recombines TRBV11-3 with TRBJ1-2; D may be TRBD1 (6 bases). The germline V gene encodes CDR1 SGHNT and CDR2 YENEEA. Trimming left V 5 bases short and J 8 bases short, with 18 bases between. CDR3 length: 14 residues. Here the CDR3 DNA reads TGTGCCAGCAGCGGGCCGCAAACAGGGTCCGGCTACACCTTC. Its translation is CASSGPQTGSGYTF.

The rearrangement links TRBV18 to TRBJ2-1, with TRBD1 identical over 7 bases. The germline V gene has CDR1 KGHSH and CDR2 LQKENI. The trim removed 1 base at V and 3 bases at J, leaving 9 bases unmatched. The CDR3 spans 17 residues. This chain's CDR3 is CASSPRDSLASYNEQFF. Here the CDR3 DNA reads TGTGCCAGCTCACCACGGGACAGTTTAGCCAGCTACAATGAGCAGTTCTTC. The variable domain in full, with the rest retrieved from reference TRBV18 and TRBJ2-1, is NAGVMQNPRHLVRRRGQEARLRCSPMKGHSHVYWYRQLPEEGLKFMVYLQKENIIDESGMPKERFSAEFPKEGPSILRIQQVVRGDSAAYFCASSPRDSLASYNEQFFGPGTRLTVL.

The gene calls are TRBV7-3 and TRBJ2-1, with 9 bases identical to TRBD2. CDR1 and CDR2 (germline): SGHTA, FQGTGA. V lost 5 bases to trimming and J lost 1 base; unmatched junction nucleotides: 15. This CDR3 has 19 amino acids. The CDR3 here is CASSPRPPGTSLSYNEQFF. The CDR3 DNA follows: TGTGCCAGCAGCCCCCGCCCACCCGGGACTAGCCTGTCCTACAATGAGCAGTTCTTC.

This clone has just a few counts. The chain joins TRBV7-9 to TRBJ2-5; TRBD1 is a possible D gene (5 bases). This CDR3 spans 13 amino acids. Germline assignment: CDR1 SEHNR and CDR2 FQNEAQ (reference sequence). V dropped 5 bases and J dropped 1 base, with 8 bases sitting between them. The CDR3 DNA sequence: TGTGCCAGCAGCCCCGACAGCCAAGAGACCCAGTACTTC. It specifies CASSPDSQETQYF. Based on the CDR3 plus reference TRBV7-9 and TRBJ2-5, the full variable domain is DTGVSQNPRHKITKRGQNVTFRCDPISEHNRLYWYRQTLGQGPEFLTYFQNEAQLEKSRLLSDRFSAERPKGSFSTLEIQRTEQGDSAMYLCASSPDSQETQYFGPGTRLLVL.

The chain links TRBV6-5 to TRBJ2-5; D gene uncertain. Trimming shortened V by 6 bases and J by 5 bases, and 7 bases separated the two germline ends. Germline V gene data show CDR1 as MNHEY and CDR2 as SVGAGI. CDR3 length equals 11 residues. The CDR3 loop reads CASRSGETQYF. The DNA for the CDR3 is TGTGCCAGCAGATCCGGTGAGACCCAGTACTTC.

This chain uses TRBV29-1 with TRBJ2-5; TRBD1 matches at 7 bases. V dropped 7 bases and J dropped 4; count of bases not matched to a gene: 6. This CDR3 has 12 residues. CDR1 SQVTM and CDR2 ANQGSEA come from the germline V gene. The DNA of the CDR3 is TGCAGCGGACAGGGTGATCGAGAGACCCAGTACTTC. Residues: CSGQGDRETQYF.

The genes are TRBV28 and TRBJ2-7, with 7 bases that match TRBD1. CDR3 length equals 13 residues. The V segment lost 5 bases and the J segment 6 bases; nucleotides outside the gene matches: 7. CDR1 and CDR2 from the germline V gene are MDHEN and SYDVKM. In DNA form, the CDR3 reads TGTGCCAGCAGTCCCCCGACAGGGCGCGAGCAGTACTTC. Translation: CASSPPTGREQYF.

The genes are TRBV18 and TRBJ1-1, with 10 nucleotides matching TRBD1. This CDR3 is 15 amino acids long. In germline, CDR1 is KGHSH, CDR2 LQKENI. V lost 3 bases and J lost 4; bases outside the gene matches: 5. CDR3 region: CASSPDRGQGTEAFF. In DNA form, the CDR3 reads TGTGCCAGCTCACCTGACAGGGGGCAGGGCACTGAAGCTTTCTTT. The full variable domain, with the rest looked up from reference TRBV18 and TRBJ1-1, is NAGVMQNPRHLVRRRGQEARLRCSPMKGHSHVYWYRQLPEEGLKFMVYLQKENIIDESGMPKERFSAEFPKEGPSILRIQQVVRGDSAAYFCASSPDRGQGTEAFFGQGTRLTVV.

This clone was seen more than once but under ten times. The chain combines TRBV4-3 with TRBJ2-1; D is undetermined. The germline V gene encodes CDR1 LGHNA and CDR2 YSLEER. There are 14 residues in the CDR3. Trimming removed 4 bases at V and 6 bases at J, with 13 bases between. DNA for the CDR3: TGCGCCAGCAGCCGAAAACCGGAGTCCAATGAGCAGTTCTTC. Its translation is CASSRKPESNEQFF.

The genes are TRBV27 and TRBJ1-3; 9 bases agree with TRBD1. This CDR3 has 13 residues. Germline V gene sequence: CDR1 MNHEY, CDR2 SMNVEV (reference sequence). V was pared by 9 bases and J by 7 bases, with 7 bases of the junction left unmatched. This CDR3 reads CASMRTGVNTIYF. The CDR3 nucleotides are TGTGCCAGTATGAGGACAGGGGTTAACACCATATATTTT.

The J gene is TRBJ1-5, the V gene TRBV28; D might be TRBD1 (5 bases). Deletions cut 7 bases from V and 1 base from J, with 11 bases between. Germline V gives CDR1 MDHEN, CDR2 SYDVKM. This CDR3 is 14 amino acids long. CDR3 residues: CASTPGGSNQPQHF. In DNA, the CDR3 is TGTGCCAGCACTCCGGGGGGGAGCAATCAGCCCCAGCATTTT.